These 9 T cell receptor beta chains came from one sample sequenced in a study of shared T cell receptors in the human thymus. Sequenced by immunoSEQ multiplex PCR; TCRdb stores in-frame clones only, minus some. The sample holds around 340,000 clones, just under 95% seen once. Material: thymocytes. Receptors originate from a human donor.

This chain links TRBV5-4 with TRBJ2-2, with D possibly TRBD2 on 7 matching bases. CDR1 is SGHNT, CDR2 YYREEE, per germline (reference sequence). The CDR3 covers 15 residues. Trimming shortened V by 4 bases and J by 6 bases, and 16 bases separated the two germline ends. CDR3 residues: CASSRGGAVAGELFF. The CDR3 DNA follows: TGTGCCAGCAGCCGAGGGGGGGCCGTGGCCGGGGAGCTGTTTTTT. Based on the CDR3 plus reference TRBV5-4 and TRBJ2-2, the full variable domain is ETGVTQSPTHLIKTRGQQVTLRCSSQSGHNTVSWYQQALGQGPQFIFQYYREEENGRGNFPPRFSGLQFPNYSSELNVNALELDDSALYLCASSRGGAVAGELFFGEGSRLTVL.

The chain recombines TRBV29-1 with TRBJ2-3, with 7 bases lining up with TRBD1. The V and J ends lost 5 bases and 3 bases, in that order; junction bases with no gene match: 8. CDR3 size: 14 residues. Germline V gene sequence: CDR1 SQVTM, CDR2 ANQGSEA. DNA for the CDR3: TGCAGCGTTTACCCGGCAGGGGGAACAGATACGCAGTATTTT. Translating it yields CSVYPAGGTDTQYF.

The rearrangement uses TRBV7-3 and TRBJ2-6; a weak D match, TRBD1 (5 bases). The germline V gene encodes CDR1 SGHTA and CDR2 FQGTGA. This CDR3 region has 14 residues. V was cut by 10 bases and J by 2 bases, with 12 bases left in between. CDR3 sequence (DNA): TGTGCCATACCCCAGGGCCCTGGGGCCAACGTCCTGACTTTC. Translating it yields CAIPQGPGANVLTF.

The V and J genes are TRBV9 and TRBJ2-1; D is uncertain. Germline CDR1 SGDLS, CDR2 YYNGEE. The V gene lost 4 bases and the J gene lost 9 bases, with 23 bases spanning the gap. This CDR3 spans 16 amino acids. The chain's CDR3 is CASSPTAWGKTIEQFF. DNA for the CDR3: TGTGCCAGCAGCCCCACGGCTTGGGGTAAAACAATTGAGCAGTTCTTC.

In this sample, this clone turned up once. This CDR3 is CASRPGQGSYGYTF. CDR3 DNA sequence: TGTGCCAGCAGGCCCGGACAGGGAAGTTATGGCTACACCTTC. The chain employs TRBV2 and TRBJ1-2; 8 nucleotides match TRBD1. Germline trimming cut 6 bases from V and 5 bases from J; bases unmatched to any gene: 8. CDR1 is SNHLY and CDR2 is FYNNEI in the germline V gene. The CDR3 is 14 amino acids.

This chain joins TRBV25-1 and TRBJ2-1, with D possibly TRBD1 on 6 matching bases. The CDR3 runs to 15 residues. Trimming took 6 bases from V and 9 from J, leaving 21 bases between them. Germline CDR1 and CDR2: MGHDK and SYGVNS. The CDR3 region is CASSLRGQETIEQFF. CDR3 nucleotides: TGTGCCAGCAGCCTCAGGGGCCAAGAAACGATTGAGCAGTTCTTC.

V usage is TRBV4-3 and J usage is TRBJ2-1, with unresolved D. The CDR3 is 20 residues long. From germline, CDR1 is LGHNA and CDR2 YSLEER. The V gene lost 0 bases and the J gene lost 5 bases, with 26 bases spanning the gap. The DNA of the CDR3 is TGCGCCAGCAGCCAAGAACCCCACCGACCGGGTTTCCTAAGGGACAATGAGCAGTTCTTC. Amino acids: CASSQEPHRPGFLRDNEQFF.

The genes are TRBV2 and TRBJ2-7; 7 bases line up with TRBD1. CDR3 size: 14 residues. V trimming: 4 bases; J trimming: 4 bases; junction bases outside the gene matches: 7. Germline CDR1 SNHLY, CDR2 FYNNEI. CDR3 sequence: CASSGRQGPYEQYF. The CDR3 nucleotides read TGTGCCAGCAGTGGACGACAGGGCCCTTACGAGCAGTACTTC.

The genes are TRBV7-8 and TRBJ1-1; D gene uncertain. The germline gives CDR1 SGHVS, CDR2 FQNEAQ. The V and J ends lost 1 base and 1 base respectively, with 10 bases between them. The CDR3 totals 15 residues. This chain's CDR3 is CASSLDPGKNTEAFF. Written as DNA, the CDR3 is TGTGCCAGCAGCTTAGACCCCGGGAAGAACACTGAAGCTTTCTTT.